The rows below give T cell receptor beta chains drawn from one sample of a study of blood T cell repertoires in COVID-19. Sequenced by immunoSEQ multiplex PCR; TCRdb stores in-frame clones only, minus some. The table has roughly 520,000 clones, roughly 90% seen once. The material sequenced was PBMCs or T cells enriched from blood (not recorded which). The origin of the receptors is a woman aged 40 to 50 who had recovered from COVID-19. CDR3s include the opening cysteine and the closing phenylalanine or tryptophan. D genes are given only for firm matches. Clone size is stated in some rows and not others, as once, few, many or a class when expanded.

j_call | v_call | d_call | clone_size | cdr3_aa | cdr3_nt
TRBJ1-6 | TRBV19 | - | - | CASSIKTGGNSPLHF | TGTGCCAGTAGTATTAAGACAGGAGGTAATTCACCCCTCCACTTT
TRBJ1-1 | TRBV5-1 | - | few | CASSLRALNTEAFF | TGCGCCAGCAGCTTGAGAGCCTTGAACACTGAAGCTTTCTTT
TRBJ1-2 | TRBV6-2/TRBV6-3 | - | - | CASSYSNRDGYTF | TGTGCCAGCAGTTACTCCAACAGGGATGGCTACACCTTC
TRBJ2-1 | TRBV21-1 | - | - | CASSKFSGLAGGRNYNEQFF | TGTGCCAGCAGCAAATTCTCGGGACTAGCGGGAGGGCGAAACTACAATGAGCAGTTCTTC
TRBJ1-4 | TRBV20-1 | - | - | CSASWTSTNEKLFF | TGCAGTGCTAGTTGGACATCAACTAATGAAAAACTGTTTTTT
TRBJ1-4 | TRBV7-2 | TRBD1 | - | CASSRQTGEEKLFF | TGTGCCAGCAGCCGGCAAACAGGGGAGGAAAAACTGTTTTTT
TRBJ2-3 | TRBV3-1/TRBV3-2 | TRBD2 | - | CASSQDRMGLQTQYF | TGTGCCAGCAGCCAAGATCGAATGGGACTACAAACGCAGTATTTT
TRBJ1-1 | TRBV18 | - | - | CASSDNTGNTEAFF | TGTGCCAGCTCAGATAACACGGGGAACACTGAAGCTTTCTTT
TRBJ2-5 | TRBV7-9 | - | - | CASSLVLPGETQYF | TGTGCCAGCAGCTTAGTCTTACCGGGGGAGACCCAGTACTTC
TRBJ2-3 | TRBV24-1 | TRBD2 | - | CAASDPTSAESTDTQYF | TGTGCCGCCAGTGACCCTACTAGCGCAGAAAGCACAGATACGCAGTATTTT
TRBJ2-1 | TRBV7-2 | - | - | CASSPQGWNEQFF | TGTGCCAGCAGCCCACAGGGTTGGAATGAGCAGTTCTTC
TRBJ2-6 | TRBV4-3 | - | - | CASSLFSAGSGANVLTF | TGCGCCAGCAGCCTCTTTTCGGCGGGGTCTGGGGCCAACGTCCTGACTTTC
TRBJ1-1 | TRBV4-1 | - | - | CASSQGRGGSSTEAFF | TGCGCCAGCAGCCAAGGGAGGGGTGGATCGTCCACTGAAGCTTTCTTT
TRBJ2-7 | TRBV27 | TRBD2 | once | CATTTSGRPYEQYF | TGTGCCACCACGACTAGCGGGAGGCCTTACGAGCAGTACTTC
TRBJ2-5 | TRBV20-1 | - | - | CSASPRKQSQETQYF | TGCAGTGCTAGTCCAAGGAAACAGAGCCAAGAGACCCAGTACTTC
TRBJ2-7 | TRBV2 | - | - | CASSEVAAGEQYF | TGTGCCAGCAGTGAGGTAGCCGCCGGCGAGCAGTACTTC
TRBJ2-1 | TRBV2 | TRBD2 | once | CASRNLGRAGHNEQFF | TGTGCCAGCAGGAACCTCGGGAGGGCCGGCCACAATGAGCAGTTCTTC
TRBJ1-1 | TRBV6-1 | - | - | CASSEQGQGPRISLNTEAFF | TGTGCCAGCAGTGAACAGGGCCAGGGGCCACGCATATCCTTGAACACTGAAGCTTTCTTT
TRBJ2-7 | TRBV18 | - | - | CASSPSVGSHYEQYF | TGTGCCAGCTCACCCTCAGTAGGGAGCCACTACGAGCAGTACTTC
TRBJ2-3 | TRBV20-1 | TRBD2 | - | CSASMASGSTDTQYF | TGCAGTGCTAGTATGGCTAGCGGCAGCACAGATACGCAGTATTTT
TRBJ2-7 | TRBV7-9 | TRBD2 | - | CASSLAGGDRSYEQYF | TGTGCCAGCAGCTTAGCTGGGGGGGACCGCTCCTACGAGCAGTACTTC
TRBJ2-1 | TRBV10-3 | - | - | CAIREQGAPYDEQFF | TGTGCCATCAGGGAACAGGGAGCCCCCTATGATGAGCAGTTCTTC
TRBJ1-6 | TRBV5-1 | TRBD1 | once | CASSSGTGGHSPLHF | TGCGCCAGCAGCTCGGGGACAGGGGGTCATTCACCCCTCCACTTT
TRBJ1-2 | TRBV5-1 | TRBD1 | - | CASSQDRGGDYGYTF | TGCGCCAGCAGCCAAGACAGGGGAGGCGATTATGGCTACACCTTC
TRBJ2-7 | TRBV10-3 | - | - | CAIGQEGYEQYF | TGTGCCATCGGACAGGAGGGGTACGAGCAGTACTTC
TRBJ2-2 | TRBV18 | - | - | CASSPQGTHANTGELFF | TGTGCCAGCTCACCTCAGGGGACACACGCGAACACCGGGGAGCTGTTTTTT
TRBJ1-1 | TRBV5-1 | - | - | CASSESRQNTEAFF | TGCGCCAGCAGCGAATCCAGACAGAACACTGAAGCTTTCTTT
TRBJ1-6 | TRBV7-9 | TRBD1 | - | CASSLTGQGGNSPLHF | TGTGCCAGCAGCCTTACCGGACAGGGTGGTAATTCACCCCTCCACTTT
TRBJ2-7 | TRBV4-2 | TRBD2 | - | CASSPGSGDSYEQYF | TGTGCCAGCAGCCCTGGGAGCGGGGACTCCTACGAGCAGTACTTC
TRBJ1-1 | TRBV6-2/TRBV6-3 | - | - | CASSNRLLEAFF | TGTGCCAGCAGTAACAGGCTCCTCGAAGCTTTCTTT
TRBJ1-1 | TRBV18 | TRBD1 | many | CASSPTLGQAGSEAFF | TGTGCCAGCTCACCCACGCTTGGACAGGCTGGGTCTGAAGCTTTCTTT
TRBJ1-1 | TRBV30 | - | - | CAWSVYRNAEAFF | TGTGCCTGGAGTGTTTACAGGAACGCTGAAGCTTTCTTT
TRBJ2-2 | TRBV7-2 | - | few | CASSLVPGVLPGELFF | TGTGCCAGCAGCTTAGTGCCGGGAGTCTTGCCCGGGGAGCTGTTTTTT
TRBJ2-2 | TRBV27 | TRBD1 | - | CASSTGAGELFF | TGTGCCAGTTCGACAGGGGCCGGGGAGCTGTTTTTT
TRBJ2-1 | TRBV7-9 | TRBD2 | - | CASSLGTSGYNEQFF | TGTGCCAGCAGCCTCGGCACTAGCGGATACAATGAGCAGTTCTTC
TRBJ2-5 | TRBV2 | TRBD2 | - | CASSDGPGGETQYF | TGTGCCAGCAGTGATGGACCGGGAGGGGAGACCCAGTACTTC
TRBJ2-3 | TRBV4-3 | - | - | CASSQDRGGREYF | TGCGCCAGCAGCCAAGATAGGGGGGGCCGGGAGTATTTT
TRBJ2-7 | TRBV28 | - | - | CASQNLNEQYF | TGTGCCAGTCAGAACCTTAACGAGCAGTACTTC
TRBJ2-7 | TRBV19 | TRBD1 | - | CASSALGRTGFYEQYF | TGTGCCAGTAGTGCTTTGGGGAGGACAGGGTTCTACGAGCAGTACTTC
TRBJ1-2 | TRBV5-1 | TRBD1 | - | CASSLQGAPNYGYTF | TGCGCCAGCAGCTTACAGGGGGCTCCGAACTATGGCTACACCTTC
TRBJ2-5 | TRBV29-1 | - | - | CSVDDYPEETQYF | TGCAGCGTTGATGACTACCCTGAGGAGACCCAGTACTTC
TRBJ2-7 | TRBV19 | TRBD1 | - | CASSSGTGIYEQYF | TGTGCCAGTAGTTCCGGGACAGGGATTTACGAGCAGTACTTC
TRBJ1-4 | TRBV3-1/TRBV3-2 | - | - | CASSQDWETNEKLFF | TGTGCCAGCAGCCAAGATTGGGAGACTAATGAAAAACTGTTTTTT
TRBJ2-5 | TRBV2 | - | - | CASNGGLAETQYF | TGTGCCAGCAACGGCGGCCTAGCAGAGACCCAGTACTTC
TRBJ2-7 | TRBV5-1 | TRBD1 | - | CASSPGQGYYEQYF | TGCGCCAGCAGCCCGGGACAGGGGTACTACGAGCAGTACTTC
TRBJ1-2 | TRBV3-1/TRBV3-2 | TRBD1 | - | CASSQVPGQGYYGYTF | TGTGCCAGCAGCCAAGTCCCGGGACAGGGGTACTATGGCTACACCTTC
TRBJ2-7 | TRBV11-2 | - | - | CASTPAGSYEQYF | TGTGCCAGCACCCCAGCGGGTTCCTACGAGCAGTACTTC
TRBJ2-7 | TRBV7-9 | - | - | CASSRGQNEQYF | TGTGCCAGCAGCCGGGGACAAAATGAGCAGTACTTC
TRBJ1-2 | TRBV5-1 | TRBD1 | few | CASSLAEGAVVYTF | TGCGCCAGCAGCTTGGCCGAGGGGGCAGTTGTCTACACCTTC
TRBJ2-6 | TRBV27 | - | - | CASSLRQEVTGANVLTF | TGTGCCAGCAGTTTAAGACAGGAAGTCACTGGGGCCAACGTCCTGACTTTC
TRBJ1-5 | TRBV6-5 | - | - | CATLDFSNQPQHF | TGTGCCACCCTGGACTTTAGCAATCAGCCCCAGCATTTT
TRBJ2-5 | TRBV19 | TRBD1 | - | CASSLYRGLGKETQYF | TGTGCCAGTAGCCTGTACAGGGGGCTTGGGAAAGAGACCCAGTACTTC